The clone carrying this T cell receptor (beta chain) was picked up one time. Generated by immunoSEQ multiplex PCR, the TCRdb table keeps only in-frame clones and is missing some. The sample has roughly 150,000 clones, around 85% seen once. This entry is derived from a study of blood T cell repertoires in COVID-19. Trimming left V 4 bases short and J 0 bases short, with 20 bases between. This CDR3 contains 18 residues. The receptor comes from a human donor in a cohort sampled during active COVID-19. Sequenced input: peripheral blood. The rearrangement uses TRBV5-7 and TRBJ1-3; a weak D match, TRBD1 (5 bases). TRBV5-7 is recorded as an ORF, its role being uncertain. This chain's CDR3 is CASSVRRGSRDSGNTIYF. CDR3 DNA: TGTGCCAGCAGCGTAAGACGGGGGAGTCGTGACTCTGGAAACACCATATATTTT.